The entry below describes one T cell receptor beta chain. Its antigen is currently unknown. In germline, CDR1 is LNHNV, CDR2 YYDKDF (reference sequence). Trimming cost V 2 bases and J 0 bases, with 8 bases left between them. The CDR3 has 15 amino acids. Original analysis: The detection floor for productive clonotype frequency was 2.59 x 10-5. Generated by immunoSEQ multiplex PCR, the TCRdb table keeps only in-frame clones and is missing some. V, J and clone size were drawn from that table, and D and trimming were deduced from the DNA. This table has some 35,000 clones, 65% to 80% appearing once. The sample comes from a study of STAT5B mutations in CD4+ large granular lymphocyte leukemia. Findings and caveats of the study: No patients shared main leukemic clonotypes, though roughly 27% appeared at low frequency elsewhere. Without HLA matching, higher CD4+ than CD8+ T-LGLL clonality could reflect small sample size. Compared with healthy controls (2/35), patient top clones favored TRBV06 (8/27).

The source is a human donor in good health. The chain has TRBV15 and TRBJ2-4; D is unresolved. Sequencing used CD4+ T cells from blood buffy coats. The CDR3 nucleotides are TGTGCCACCAGCAGACTCACCGTAGCCAAAAACATTCAGTACTTC. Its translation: CATSRLTVAKNIQYF.